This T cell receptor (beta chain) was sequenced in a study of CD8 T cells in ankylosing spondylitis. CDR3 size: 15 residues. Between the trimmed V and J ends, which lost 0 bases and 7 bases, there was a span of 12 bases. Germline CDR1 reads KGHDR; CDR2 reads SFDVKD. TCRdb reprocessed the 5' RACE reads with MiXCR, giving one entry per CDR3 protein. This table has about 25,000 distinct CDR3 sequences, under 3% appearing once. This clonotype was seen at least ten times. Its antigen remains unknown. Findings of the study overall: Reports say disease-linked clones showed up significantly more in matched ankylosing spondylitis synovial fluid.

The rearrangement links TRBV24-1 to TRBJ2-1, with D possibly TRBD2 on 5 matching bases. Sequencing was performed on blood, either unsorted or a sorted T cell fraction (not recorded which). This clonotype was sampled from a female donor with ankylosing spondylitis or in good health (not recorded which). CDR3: CATSDLLRRGNEQFF. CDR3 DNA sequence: TGTGCCACCAGTGATTTGCTGCGTCGAGGGAATGAGCAGTTCTTC.